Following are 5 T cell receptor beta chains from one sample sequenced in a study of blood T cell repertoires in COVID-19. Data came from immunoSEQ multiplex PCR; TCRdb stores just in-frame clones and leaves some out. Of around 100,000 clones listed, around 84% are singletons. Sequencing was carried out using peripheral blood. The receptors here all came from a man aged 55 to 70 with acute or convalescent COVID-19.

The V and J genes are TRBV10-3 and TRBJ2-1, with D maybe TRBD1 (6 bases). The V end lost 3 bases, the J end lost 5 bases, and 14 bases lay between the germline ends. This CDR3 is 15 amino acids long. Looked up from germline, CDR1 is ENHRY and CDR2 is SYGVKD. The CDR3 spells CAISDGQSINNEQFF. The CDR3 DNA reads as TGTGCCATCAGTGACGGACAGTCGATCAACAATGAGCAGTTCTTC.

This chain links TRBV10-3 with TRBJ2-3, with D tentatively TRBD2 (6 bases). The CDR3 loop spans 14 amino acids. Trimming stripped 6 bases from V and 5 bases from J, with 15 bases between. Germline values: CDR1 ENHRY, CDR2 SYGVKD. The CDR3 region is CAIRAGREGDTQYF. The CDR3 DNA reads TGTGCCATCAGAGCGGGCCGCGAGGGAGATACGCAGTATTTT.

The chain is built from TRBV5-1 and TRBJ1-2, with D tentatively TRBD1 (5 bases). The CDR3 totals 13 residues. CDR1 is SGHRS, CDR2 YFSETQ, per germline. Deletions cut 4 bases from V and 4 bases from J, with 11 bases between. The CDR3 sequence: CASSKDSSYGYTF. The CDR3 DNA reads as TGCGCCAGCAGCAAAGACAGTAGCTATGGCTACACCTTC.

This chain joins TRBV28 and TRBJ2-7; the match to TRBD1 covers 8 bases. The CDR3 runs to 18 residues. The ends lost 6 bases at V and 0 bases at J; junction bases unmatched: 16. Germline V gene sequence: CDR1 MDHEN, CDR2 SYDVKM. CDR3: CASSQTGVILGSSYEQYF. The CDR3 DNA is TGTGCCAGCAGCCAGACAGGGGTTATCCTCGGATCCTCCTACGAGCAGTACTTC.

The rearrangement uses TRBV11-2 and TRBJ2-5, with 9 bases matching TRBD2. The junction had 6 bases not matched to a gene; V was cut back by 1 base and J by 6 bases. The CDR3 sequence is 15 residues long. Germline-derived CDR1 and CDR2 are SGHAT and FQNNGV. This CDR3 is CASSLAGSGSQTQYF. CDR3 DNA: TGTGCCAGCAGCTTAGCGGGTAGCGGGAGTCAGACCCAGTACTTC.